This T cell receptor (beta chain) was found in a study of cytomegalovirus exposure and HLA in healthy donors. Points from the study as a whole: Versus the roughly 690-donor mean, an Asian-associated ancestry cluster reportedly showed fewer N-insertions in a later analysis. A previous analysis found most TCR beta V segments productive roughly 87% or roughly 30% of the time.

The CDR3 covers 16 residues. Germline V gene sequence: CDR1 SGHNT, CDR2 YYREEE (reference sequence). PCR amplification relied on 60 Vbeta primers (plus 13 Jbeta primers). Only in-frame clones appear in the TCRdb table, and some are missing; sequencing was by immunoSEQ multiplex PCR. This repertoire shows about 95,000 clones, approximately 81% found once; its top ten account for over 3.5%. As regards this clone: Its target is unknown.

Material: PBMCs. J is TRBJ2-5 and V is TRBV5-4, with 8 bases that match TRBD2. The assigned J gene may be wrong: the sequence end matches TRBJ2-7 better. The clonotype comes from a woman between 40 and 55 years old in good health and CMV-seropositive. CDR3 sequence reads: CASSLRAGAGVAEQYF. CDR3 nucleotide sequence: TGTGCCAGCAGCTTAAGAGCGGGAGCCGGGGTAGCCGAGCAGTACTTC.